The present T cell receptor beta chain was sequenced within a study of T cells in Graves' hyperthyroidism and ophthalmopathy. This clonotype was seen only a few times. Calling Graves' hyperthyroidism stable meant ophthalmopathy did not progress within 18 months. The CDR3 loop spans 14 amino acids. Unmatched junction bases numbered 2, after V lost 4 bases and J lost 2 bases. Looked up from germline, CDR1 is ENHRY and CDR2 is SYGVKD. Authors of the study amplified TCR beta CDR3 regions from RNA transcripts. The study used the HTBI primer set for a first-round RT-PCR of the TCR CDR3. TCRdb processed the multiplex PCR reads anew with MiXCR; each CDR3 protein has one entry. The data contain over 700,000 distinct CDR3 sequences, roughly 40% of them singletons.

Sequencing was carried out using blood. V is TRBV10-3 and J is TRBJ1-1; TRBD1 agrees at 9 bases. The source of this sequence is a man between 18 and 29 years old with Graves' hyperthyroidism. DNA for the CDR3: TGTGCCATCAGTGGGGACAGGGCTAACACTGAAGCTTTCTTT. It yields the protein CAISGDRANTEAFF.